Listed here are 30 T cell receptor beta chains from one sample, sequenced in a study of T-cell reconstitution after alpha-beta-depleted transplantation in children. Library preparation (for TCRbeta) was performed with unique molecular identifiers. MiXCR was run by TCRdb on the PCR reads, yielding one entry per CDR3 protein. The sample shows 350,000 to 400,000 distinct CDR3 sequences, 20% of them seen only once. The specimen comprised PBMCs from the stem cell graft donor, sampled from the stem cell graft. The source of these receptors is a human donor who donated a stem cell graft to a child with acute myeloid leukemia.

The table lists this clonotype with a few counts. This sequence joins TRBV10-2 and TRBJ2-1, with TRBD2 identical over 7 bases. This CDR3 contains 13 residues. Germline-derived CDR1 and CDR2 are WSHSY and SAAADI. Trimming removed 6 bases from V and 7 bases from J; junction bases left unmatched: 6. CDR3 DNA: TGCGCCAGCAGGGCTACCGGGGGGAATGAGCAGTTCTTC. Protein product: CASRATGGNEQFF.

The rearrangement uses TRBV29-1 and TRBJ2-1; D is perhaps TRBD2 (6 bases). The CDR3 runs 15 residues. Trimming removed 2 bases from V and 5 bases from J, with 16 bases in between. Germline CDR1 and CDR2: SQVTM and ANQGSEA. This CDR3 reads CSVELRGIWDNEQFF. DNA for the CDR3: TGCAGCGTTGAATTGCGCGGGATCTGGGACAATGAGCAGTTCTTC.

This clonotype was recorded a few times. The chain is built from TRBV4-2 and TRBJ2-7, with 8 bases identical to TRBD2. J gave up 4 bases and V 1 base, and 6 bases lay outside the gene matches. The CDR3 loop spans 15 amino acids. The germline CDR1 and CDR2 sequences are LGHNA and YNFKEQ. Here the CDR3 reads CASSQGSGSAYEQYF. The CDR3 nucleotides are TGTGCCAGCAGCCAAGGGAGCGGGAGCGCATACGAGCAGTACTTC.

CDR3 DNA: TGTGCCAGGACTAGCGGGAGATTACCCTACGAGCAGTACTTC. This codes for CARTSGRLPYEQYF. The chain joins TRBV30 to TRBJ2-7; 13 nucleotides agree with TRBD2. Trimming removed 8 bases from V and 2 bases from J; junction bases left unmatched: 6. The CDR3 sequence is 14 residues long. CDR1 GTSNPN and CDR2 SVGIG come from the germline V gene (reference sequence).

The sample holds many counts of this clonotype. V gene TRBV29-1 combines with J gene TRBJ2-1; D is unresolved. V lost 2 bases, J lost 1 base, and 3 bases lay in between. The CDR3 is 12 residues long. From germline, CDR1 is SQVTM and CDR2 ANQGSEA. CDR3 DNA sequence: TGCAGCGTTGAATTGTCCTACAATGAGCAGTTCTTC. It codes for CSVELSYNEQFF.

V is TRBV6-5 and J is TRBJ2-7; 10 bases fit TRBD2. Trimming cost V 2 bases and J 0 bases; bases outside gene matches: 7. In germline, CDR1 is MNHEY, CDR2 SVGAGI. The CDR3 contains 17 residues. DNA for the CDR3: TGTGCCAGCAGTTACGGAAAACTAGCGGGACCCTCCTACGAGCAGTACTTC. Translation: CASSYGKLAGPSYEQYF.

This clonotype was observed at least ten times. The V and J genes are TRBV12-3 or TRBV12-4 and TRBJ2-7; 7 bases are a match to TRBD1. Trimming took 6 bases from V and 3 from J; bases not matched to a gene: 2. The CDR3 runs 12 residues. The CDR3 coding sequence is TGTGCCAGCAGCCCAGGGGGCTACGAGCAGTACTTC. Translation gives CASSPGGYEQYF.

The CDR3 DNA reads TGCGCCAGCTGGGGAGCATTGAACACTGAAGCTTTCTTT. As protein: CASWGALNTEAFF. The genes are TRBV5-1 and TRBJ1-1; no definite D call. The V end was cut by 7 bases, the J end by 0 bases, with 10 bases between. Germline V gives CDR1 SGHRS, CDR2 YFSETQ. The CDR3 spans 13 residues.

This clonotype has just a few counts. The CDR3 loop is CASSATWTGGTYEQYF. The DNA of the CDR3 is TGTGCCAGCAGTGCCACCTGGACAGGGGGTACCTACGAGCAGTACTTC. The chain links TRBV12-3 or TRBV12-4 to TRBJ2-7; 10 positions match TRBD1. The CDR3 sequence is 16 residues long. Trimming took 5 bases from V and 2 from J; bases not matched to a gene: 9.

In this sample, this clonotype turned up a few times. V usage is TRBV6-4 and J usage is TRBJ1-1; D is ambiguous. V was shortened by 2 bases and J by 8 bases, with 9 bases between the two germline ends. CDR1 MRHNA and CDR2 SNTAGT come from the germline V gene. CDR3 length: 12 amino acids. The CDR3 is CASSDLAGEAFF. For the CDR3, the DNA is TGTGCCAGCAGTGACCTAGCAGGAGAAGCTTTCTTT.

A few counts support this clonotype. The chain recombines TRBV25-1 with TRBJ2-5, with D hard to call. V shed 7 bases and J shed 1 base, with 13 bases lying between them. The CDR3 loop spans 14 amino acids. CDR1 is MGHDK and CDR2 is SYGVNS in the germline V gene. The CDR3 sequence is CASTHTKSQETQYF. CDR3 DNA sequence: TGTGCCAGCACCCACACAAAGTCCCAAGAGACCCAGTACTTC.

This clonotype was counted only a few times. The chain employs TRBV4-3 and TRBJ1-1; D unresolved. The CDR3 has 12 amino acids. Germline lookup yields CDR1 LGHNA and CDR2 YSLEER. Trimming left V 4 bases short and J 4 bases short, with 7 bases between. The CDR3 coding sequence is TGCGCCAGCAGCCGAGTGGGCACTGAAGCTTTCTTT. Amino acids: CASSRVGTEAFF.

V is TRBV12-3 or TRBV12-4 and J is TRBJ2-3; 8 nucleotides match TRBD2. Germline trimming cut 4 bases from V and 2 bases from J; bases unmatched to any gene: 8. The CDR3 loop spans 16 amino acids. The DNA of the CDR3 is TGTGCCAGCAGTTACCGTTTAGCGGGGCACACAGATACGCAGTATTTT. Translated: CASSYRLAGHTDTQYF.

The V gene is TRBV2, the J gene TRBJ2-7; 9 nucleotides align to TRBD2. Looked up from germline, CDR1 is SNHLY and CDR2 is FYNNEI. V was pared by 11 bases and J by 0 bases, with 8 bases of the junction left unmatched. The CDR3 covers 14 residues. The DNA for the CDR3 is TGTGCCTGTAAGCGGGAGGCTTACTCCTACGAGCAGTACTTC. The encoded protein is CACKREAYSYEQYF. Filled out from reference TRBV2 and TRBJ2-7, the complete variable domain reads EPEVTQTPSHQVTQMGQEVILRCVPISNHLYFYWYRQILGQKVEFLVSFYNNEISEKSEIFDDQFSVERPDGSNFTLKIRSTKLEDSAMYFCACKREAYSYEQYFGPGTRLTVT.

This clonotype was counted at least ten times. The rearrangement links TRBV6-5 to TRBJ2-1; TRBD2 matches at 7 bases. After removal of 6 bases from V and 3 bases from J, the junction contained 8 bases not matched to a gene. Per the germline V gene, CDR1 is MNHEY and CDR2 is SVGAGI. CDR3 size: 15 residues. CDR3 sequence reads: CASSPTSEIYNEQFF. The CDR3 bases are TGTGCCAGCAGCCCAACTAGCGAAATCTACAATGAGCAGTTCTTC.

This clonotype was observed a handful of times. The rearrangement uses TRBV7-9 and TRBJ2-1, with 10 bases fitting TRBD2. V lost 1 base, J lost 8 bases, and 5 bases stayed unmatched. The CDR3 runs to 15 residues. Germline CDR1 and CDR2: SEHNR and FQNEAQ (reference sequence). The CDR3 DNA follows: TGTGCCAGCAGCTTAGGGAGGACTAGCGGCGATGAGCAGTTCTTC. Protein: CASSLGRTSGDEQFF.

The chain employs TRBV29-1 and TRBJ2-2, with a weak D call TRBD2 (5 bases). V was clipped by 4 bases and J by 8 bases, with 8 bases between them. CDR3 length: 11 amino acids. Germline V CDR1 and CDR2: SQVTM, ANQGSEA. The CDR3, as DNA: TGCAGCGTTGCATGGGAGGGGGAGCTGTTTTTT. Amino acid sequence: CSVAWEGELFF.

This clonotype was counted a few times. The DNA for the CDR3 is TGTGCCAGCAGCCGGACTAGCGGACACAATGAGCAGTTCTTC. Translated, it gives CASSRTSGHNEQFF. V usage is TRBV6-1 and J usage is TRBJ2-1; 10 bases are a match to TRBD2. V dropped 6 bases and J dropped 5; count of bases not matched to a gene: 4. CDR3 length: 14 amino acids. CDR1 is MNHNS and CDR2 is SASEGT in the germline V gene.

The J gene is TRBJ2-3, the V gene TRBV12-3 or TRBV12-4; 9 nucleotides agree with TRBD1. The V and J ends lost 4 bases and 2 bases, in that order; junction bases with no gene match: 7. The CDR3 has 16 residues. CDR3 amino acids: CASSSLDRGITDTQYF. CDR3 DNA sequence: TGTGCCAGCAGTTCCCTGGACAGGGGAATCACAGATACGCAGTATTTT.

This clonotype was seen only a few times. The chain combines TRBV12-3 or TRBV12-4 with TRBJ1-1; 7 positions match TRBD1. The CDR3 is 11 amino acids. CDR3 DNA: TGTGCAAATCACAGGGGAACTGAAGCTTTCTTT. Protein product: CANHRGTEAFF.

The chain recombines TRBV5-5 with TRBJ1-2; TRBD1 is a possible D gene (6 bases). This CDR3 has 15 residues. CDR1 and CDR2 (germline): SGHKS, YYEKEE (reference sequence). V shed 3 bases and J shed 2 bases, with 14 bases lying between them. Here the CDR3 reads CASSSGPDRNYGYTF. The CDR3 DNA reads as TGTGCCAGCAGCTCGGGACCTGACAGGAACTATGGCTACACCTTC.

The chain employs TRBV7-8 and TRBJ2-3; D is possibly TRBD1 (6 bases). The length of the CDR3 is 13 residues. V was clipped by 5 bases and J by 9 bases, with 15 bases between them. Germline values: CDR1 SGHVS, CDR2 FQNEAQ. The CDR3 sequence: CASSANREFTQYF. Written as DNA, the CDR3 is TGTGCCAGCAGCGCAAACAGGGAGTTCACGCAGTATTTT. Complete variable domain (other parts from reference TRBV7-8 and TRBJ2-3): GAGVSQSPRYKVAKRGQDVALRCDPISGHVSLFWYQQALGQGPEFLTYFQNEAQLDKSGLPSDRFFAERPEGSVSTLKIQRTQQEDSAVYLCASSANREFTQYFGPGTRLTVL.

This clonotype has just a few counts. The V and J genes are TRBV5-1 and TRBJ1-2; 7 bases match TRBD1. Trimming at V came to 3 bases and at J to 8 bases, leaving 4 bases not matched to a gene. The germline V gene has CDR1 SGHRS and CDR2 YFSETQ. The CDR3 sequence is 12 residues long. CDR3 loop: CASSSGQYGYTF. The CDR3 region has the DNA TGCGCCAGCAGCTCGGGACAGTACGGCTACACCTTC.

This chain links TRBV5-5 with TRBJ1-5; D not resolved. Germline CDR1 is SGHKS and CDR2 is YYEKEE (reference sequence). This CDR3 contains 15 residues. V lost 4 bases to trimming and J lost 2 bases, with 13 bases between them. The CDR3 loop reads CASSPGLGGNQPQHF. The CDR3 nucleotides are TGTGCCAGCAGCCCCGGGCTTGGGGGCAATCAGCCCCAGCATTTT.

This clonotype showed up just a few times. The CDR3 loop reads CASSPRGSGNTDTQYF. DNA for the CDR3: TGCGCCAGCAGCCCCCGGGGTAGCGGGAACACAGATACGCAGTATTTT. J is TRBJ2-3 and V is TRBV4-1; TRBD2 aligns across 8 bases. The CDR3 has 16 amino acids. Germline-derived CDR1 and CDR2 are MGHRA and YSYEKL. The V gene end was trimmed by 4 bases and the J gene end by 2 bases; junction bases not matched to a gene: 8.

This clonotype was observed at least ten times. The CDR3 is CSVYRAGYGYTF. The CDR3 nucleotides are TGCAGCGTCTACAGGGCTGGCTATGGCTACACCTTC. The chain has TRBV29-1 and TRBJ1-2; D possibly corresponds to TRBD1 (6 bases). This CDR3 has 12 amino acids. Germline values: CDR1 SQVTM, CDR2 ANQGSEA. The V gene lost 6 bases and the J gene lost 4 bases, with 12 bases spanning the gap.

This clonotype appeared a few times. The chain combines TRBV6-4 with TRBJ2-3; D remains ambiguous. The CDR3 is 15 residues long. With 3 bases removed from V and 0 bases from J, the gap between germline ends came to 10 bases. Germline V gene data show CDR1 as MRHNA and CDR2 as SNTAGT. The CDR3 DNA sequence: TGTGCCAGCAGTGAAGTTGCAGGTAGCACAGATACGCAGTATTTT. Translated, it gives CASSEVAGSTDTQYF.

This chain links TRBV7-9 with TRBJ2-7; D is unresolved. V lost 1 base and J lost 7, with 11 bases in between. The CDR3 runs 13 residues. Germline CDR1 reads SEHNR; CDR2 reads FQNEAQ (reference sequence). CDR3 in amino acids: CASSLGTRREQYF. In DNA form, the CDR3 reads TGTGCCAGCAGCTTAGGGACCCGTAGAGAGCAGTACTTC.

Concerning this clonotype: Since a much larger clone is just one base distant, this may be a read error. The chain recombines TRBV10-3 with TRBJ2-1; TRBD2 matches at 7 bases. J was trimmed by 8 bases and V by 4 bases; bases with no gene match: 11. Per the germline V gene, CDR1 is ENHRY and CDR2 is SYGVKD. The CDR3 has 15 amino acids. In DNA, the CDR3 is TGTGCCATCAGTGGACCTGGCGGGAGTCCCGATGAGCAGTTCTTC. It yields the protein CAISGPGGSPDEQFF.

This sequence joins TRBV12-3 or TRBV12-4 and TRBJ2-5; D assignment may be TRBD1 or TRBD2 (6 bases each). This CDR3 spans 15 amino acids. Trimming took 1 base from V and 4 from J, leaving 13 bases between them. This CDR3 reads CASSLDWGAGETQYF. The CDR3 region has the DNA TGTGCCAGCAGTTTAGATTGGGGGGCGGGAGAGACCCAGTACTTC.